This T cell receptor (beta chain) was retrieved from a study of Ad26.COV2.S vaccination and SARS-CoV-2 variants. Study as a whole: By the intramuscular route, Ad26.COV2.S was given once, or twice 56 days apart. The study's findings and limits: Participants given vaccine showed non-spike TCR breadth similar to that of placebo recipients.

V lost 4 bases to trimming and J lost 2 bases; unmatched junction nucleotides: 3. The germline CDR1 and CDR2 sequences are KGHSH and LQKENI. The CDR3 consists of 16 residues. Treatment specified: some 20 received Ad26.COV2.S at low or high dose, single or two shots; roughly five received placebo; per-sample allocation not given. Each sample was drawn 63 days after the first injection (of vaccine or placebo). Concerning this clone: The antigen is unknown.

Assay used: immunoSEQ multiplex PCR; TCRdb lists only in-frame clones, some missing. The data contain 300,000 to 400,000 clones, roughly 81% of them singletons. The material was peripheral blood, obtained in a trial of Ad26.COV2.S vaccine versus placebo. This TCR came from a person aged 18-60 years who received the Ad26.COV2.S COVID-19 vaccine or a placebo. The V call is TRBV18, the J call TRBJ2-3; 13 bases match TRBD2. CDR3 sequence reads: CASSRGTSGVTDTQYF. In DNA, the CDR3 is TGTGCCAGCTCACGAGGGACTAGCGGGGTCACAGATACGCAGTATTTT.